The 9 T cell receptor beta chains presented below share a single source sample, sequenced in a study of blood T cell repertoires in COVID-19. Measured with immunoSEQ multiplex PCR; TCRdb has only the in-frame clones, and not every one. The sample comprises 350,000 to 400,000 clones, about 90% of which are singletons, and 1.7% rests with the top ten. The sample comprised PBMCs or T cells enriched from blood (not recorded which). The source is a woman aged 25 to 39 who had recovered from COVID-19.

V and J are TRBV27 and TRBJ1-2; 10 bases are a match to TRBD1. The V gene end was trimmed by 7 bases and the J gene end by 7 bases; junction bases not matched to a gene: 6. The CDR3 spans 13 residues. From germline, CDR1 is MNHEY and CDR2 SMNVEV (reference sequence). DNA of the CDR3: TGTGCCAGCAATCGACAGGGGGCGGGTGGCTACACCTTC. It yields the protein CASNRQGAGGYTF.

The genes are TRBV19 and TRBJ2-2; TRBD1 aligns across 7 bases. The V gene's germline CDR1 is LNHDA and CDR2 SQIVND (reference sequence). J was trimmed by 6 bases and V by 6 bases; bases with no gene match: 4. The CDR3 spans 13 residues. CDR3 residues: CASRAQGAGELFF. The DNA for the CDR3 is TGTGCCAGTAGGGCTCAGGGGGCCGGGGAGCTGTTTTTT. Supplemented by reference TRBV19 and TRBJ2-2, the full variable domain reads DGGITQSPKYLFRKEGQNVTLSCEQNLNHDAMYWYRQDPGQGLRLIYYSQIVNDFQKGDIAEGYSVSREKKESFPLTVTSAQKNPTAFYLCASRAQGAGELFFGEGSRLTVL.

The rearrangement joins TRBV28 to TRBJ1-5; 8 bases agree with TRBD1. There are 15 residues in the CDR3. Unmatched junction bases numbered 0, after V lost 0 bases and J lost 2 bases. Germline assignment: CDR1 MDHEN and CDR2 SYDVKM. Written as DNA, the CDR3 is TGTGCCAGCAGTTTATGGACAGGGGGCAATCAGCCCCAGCATTTT. It encodes CASSLWTGGNQPQHF.

The chain uses TRBV19 and TRBJ1-5; D gene ambiguous. The CDR3 length is 17 residues. From germline, CDR1 is LNHDA and CDR2 SQIVND (reference sequence). Trimming stripped 8 bases from V and 0 bases from J, with 20 bases between. The CDR3, as DNA: TGTGCCAGTGGGCCAGTTCTCTTTCGCGTTAGCAATCAGCCCCAGCATTTT. This sequence encodes CASGPVLFRVSNQPQHF.

The rearrangement joins TRBV30 to TRBJ1-1; 12 positions agree with TRBD1. The CDR3 sequence is 15 residues long. J lost 4 bases, V lost 5 bases, and 8 bases had no gene match. In germline, CDR1 is GTSNPN, CDR2 SVGIG (reference sequence). The CDR3 DNA reads as TGTGCCTGGGATTTGGGGGGACAGGGGGCCACTGAAGCTTTCTTT. Encoded protein: CAWDLGGQGATEAFF.

The chain links TRBV5-1 to TRBJ1-1, with D tentatively TRBD1 (6 bases). Germline V lookup: CDR1 SGHRS, CDR2 YFSETQ. The V end was cut by 2 bases, the J end by 3 bases, with 20 bases between. The CDR3 extends over 17 amino acids. CDR3 sequence (DNA): TGCGCCAGCAGCTTATGGACAGCAGAGGGTGTCGACACTGAAGCTTTCTTT. Protein sequence: CASSLWTAEGVDTEAFF.

Of note for this clone: Other nucleotide sequences in the sample specify the same CDR3. This chain joins TRBV30 and TRBJ2-7; D remains ambiguous. CDR1 and CDR2 from the germline V gene are GTSNPN and SVGIG (reference sequence). This CDR3 spans 10 amino acids. Trimming pared 2 bases from V and 6 bases from J, leaving 5 bases between. CDR3 sequence (DNA): TGTGCCTGGAGTAGAGGCGAGCAGTACTTC. Translation: CAWSRGEQYF.

This chain joins TRBV2 and TRBJ1-5, with D uncertain. The CDR3 sequence is 15 residues long. Between the trimmed V and J ends, which lost 8 bases and 0 bases, there was a span of 14 bases. CDR1 and CDR2 from the germline V gene are SNHLY and FYNNEI. CDR3 loop: CASPAPGISNQPQHF. CDR3 bases: TGTGCCAGCCCTGCCCCGGGAATTAGCAATCAGCCCCAGCATTTT.

The J gene is TRBJ1-1, the V gene TRBV28; D remains unclear. Trimming cost V 5 bases and J 0 bases, with 13 bases left between them. Germline V gene data show CDR1 as MDHEN and CDR2 as SYDVKM. This CDR3 contains 15 residues. The CDR3 here is CASSPYVSLNTEAFF. CDR3 coding DNA: TGTGCCAGCAGTCCCTACGTCTCTTTGAACACTGAAGCTTTCTTT.